The 20 T cell receptor beta chains presented below share a single source sample, sequenced in a study of blood T cell repertoires in COVID-19 (dated by TCRdb to 2018 to 2021). Libraries were built with the immunoSEQ multiplex PCR assay. Entries here come from immuneACCESS through TCRdb and include only in-frame sequences with V and J called. Some clones fail to appear in such tables; in the studies checked, an unresolved V gene covers under half of the shortfall, and the cause of the remainder is unknown. Across this sample there are about 360,000 clones, with around nine tenths seen only once. The ten most abundant clones make up approximately 2.9% of the sample. The material sequenced was peripheral blood. These receptors came from a human donor in a cohort sampled during active COVID-19.

Worth noting for this clone: The same CDR3 arises from other DNA sequences in this sample as well. This rearrangement joins TRBV15 to TRBJ2-7; D may be TRBD1 (6 bases). This CDR3 has 15 residues. The germline V gene has CDR1 LNHNV and CDR2 YYDKDF (reference sequence). The V and J ends lost 1 base and 1 base respectively, with 11 bases between them. The CDR3 coding sequence is TGTGCCACCAGCAGAGGGGGTCAGGGGTCCTACGAGCAGTACTTC. This translates into CATSRGGQGSYEQYF.

This clone was observed a single time. The chain uses TRBV28 and TRBJ2-1; possibly TRBD1 for D (5 bases). CDR3 length: 15 amino acids. Trimming took 5 bases from V and 8 from J, leaving 19 bases between them. Germline V gene data show CDR1 as MDHEN and CDR2 as SYDVKM. The DNA of the CDR3 is TGTGCCAGCAGTCCTCGACAGTCCCGTAGGGATGAGCAGTTCTTC. Encoded protein: CASSPRQSRRDEQFF.

The J gene is TRBJ1-1, the V gene TRBV11-3, with unresolved D. The germline V gene encodes CDR1 SGHNT and CDR2 YENEEA. Trimming cost V 5 bases and J 2 bases, with 9 bases left between them. The CDR3 extends over 13 amino acids. The CDR3 here is CASSPRENTEAFF. The CDR3, as DNA: TGTGCCAGCAGCCCGAGGGAAAACACTGAAGCTTTCTTT.

V usage is TRBV2 and J usage is TRBJ2-4, with D perhaps TRBD1 (5 bases). CDR1 and CDR2 from the germline V gene are SNHLY and FYNNEI. Trimming cost V 4 bases and J 4 bases, with 5 bases left between them. The CDR3 spans 12 residues. In nucleotides, the CDR3 is TGTGCCAGCAGTGCAGGGAAAAACATTCAGTACTTC. The encoded protein is CASSAGKNIQYF.

This chain links TRBV19 with TRBJ1-4, with D unclear. The CDR3 sequence is 12 residues long. Trimming took off 3 bases at V and 9 bases at J, with 8 bases between the two ends. The germline V gene encodes CDR1 LNHDA and CDR2 SQIVND (reference sequence). CDR3 nucleotide sequence: TGTGCCAGTAGTATTGAGGGCCAAAAACTGTTTTTT. Amino acids: CASSIEGQKLFF.

The V gene is TRBV6-2 or TRBV6-3, the J gene TRBJ1-1, with D unclear. There are 14 residues in the CDR3. Germline CDR1 reads MNHEY; CDR2 reads SVGEGT. V was clipped by 4 bases and J by 3 bases, with 12 bases between them. This chain's CDR3 is CASSSAGSDTEAFF. The CDR3 DNA reads as TGTGCCAGCAGTTCCGCGGGGTCGGACACTGAAGCTTTCTTT.

The chain has TRBV5-6 and TRBJ2-5; 12 bases agree with TRBD2. CDR3 size: 18 residues. V shed 0 bases and J 2 bases; nucleotides not matched to a gene: 8. The germline gives CDR1 SGHDT, CDR2 YYEEEE. CDR3 nucleotides: TGTGCCAGCAGCTTGGGGCTAGCGGGAGGGCCCTCGCAAGAGACCCAGTACTTC. This translates into CASSLGLAGGPSQETQYF. The full variable domain, with the rest looked up from reference TRBV5-6 and TRBJ2-5, is DAGVTQSPTHLIKTRGQQVTLRCSPKSGHDTVSWYQQALGQGPQFIFQYYEEEERQRGNFPDRFSGHQFPNYSSELNVNALLLGDSALYLCASSLGLAGGPSQETQYFGPGTRLLVL.

The chain joins TRBV2 to TRBJ2-1; 9 bases align to TRBD1. The J segment lost 1 base and the V segment lost 7 bases, leaving 5 bases of the junction unmatched. CDR1 and CDR2 (germline): SNHLY, FYNNEI. This CDR3 spans 15 amino acids. Written as DNA, the CDR3 is TGTGCCAGCAAGACCGGGACAGGGTCCTACAATGAGCAGTTCTTC. As protein: CASKTGTGSYNEQFF. Combining the CDR3 with reference TRBV2 and TRBJ2-1 gives the whole variable domain EPEVTQTPSHQVTQMGQEVILRCVPISNHLYFYWYRQILGQKVEFLVSFYNNEISEKSEIFDDQFSVERPDGSNFTLKIRSTKLEDSAMYFCASKTGTGSYNEQFFGPGTRLTVL.

V gene TRBV2 combines with J gene TRBJ2-5, with TRBD2 matching over 8 bases. The germline CDR1 and CDR2 sequences are SNHLY and FYNNEI. V was clipped by 8 bases and J by 5 bases; unmatched bases: 7. The CDR3 is 13 amino acids. The CDR3 coding sequence is TGTGCCAGCCCCAGCGGGAGAAGCGAGACCCAGTACTTC. Translating it yields CASPSGRSETQYF.

The rearrangement joins TRBV28 to TRBJ1-5, with D unresolved. V lost 3 bases, J lost 7 bases, and 7 bases lay in between. Germline V gene data show CDR1 as MDHEN and CDR2 as SYDVKM. The CDR3 contains 12 residues. The CDR3 bases are TGTGCCAGCAGTTTCTTGGAGCAGCCCCAGCATTTT. It specifies CASSFLEQPQHF.

The V gene is TRBV7-2, the J gene TRBJ1-5; D not certain. Germline-derived CDR1 and CDR2 are SGHTA and FQGNSA. V was cut by 1 base and J by 1 base, with 8 bases left in between. This CDR3 region has 15 residues. In DNA, the CDR3 is TGTGCCAGCAGCTTAGATCCAGGAAGCAATCAGCCCCAGCATTTT. The encoded protein is CASSLDPGSNQPQHF.

The chain combines TRBV10-1 with TRBJ1-1; D is possibly TRBD1 (6 bases). Germline CDR1 WNHNN, CDR2 SYGVQD (reference sequence). V was pared by 5 bases and J by 1 base, with 14 bases between. The CDR3 runs to 15 residues. The CDR3 sequence is CASSPGVLGNTEAFF. The DNA for the CDR3 is TGCGCCAGCAGTCCAGGGGTTTTGGGGAACACTGAAGCTTTCTTT.

This clone occurred once. The sample has other DNA sequences that encode this CDR3 too. The CDR3 loop is CASSVALGGADTQYF. Here the CDR3 DNA reads TGTGCCAGCAGCGTAGCTCTGGGGGGGGCAGATACGCAGTATTTT. J is TRBJ2-3 and V is TRBV9; 7 bases match TRBD2. The CDR3 length is 15 residues. Germline trimming cut 0 bases from V and 4 bases from J; bases unmatched to any gene: 5. Germline-derived CDR1 and CDR2 are SGDLS and YYNGEE.

This chain joins TRBV19 and TRBJ1-1, with D hard to call. The V gene's germline CDR1 is LNHDA and CDR2 SQIVND (reference sequence). This CDR3 comprises 15 residues. The V end was cut by 3 bases, the J end by 0 bases, with 11 bases between. The CDR3 loop is CASSIRAGVNTEAFF. Here the CDR3 DNA reads TGTGCCAGTAGTATTCGGGCCGGGGTGAACACTGAAGCTTTCTTT.

J is TRBJ2-7 and V is TRBV2; no clear D. Trimming pared 5 bases from V and 0 bases from J, leaving 8 bases between. The CDR3 covers 13 residues. Germline CDR1 reads SNHLY; CDR2 reads FYNNEI. The CDR3 bases are TGTGCCAGCAGTTTTACAGACTCCTACGAGCAGTACTTC. Translated, it gives CASSFTDSYEQYF.

This sequence joins TRBV7-9 and TRBJ2-6; TRBD1 agrees at 9 bases. In germline, CDR1 is SEHNR, CDR2 FQNEAQ (reference sequence). The CDR3 totals 18 residues. After removal of 8 bases from V and 3 bases from J, the junction contained 14 bases not matched to a gene. CDR3 DNA: TGTGCCAGCGGGGGTGGGGACAGGGATTCCTTTGGGGCCAACGTCCTGACTTTC. Amino acid sequence: CASGGGDRDSFGANVLTF.

This chain links TRBV2 with TRBJ1-2; 9 positions agree with TRBD1. The CDR3 is 15 amino acids. The V gene's germline CDR1 is SNHLY and CDR2 FYNNEI. After removal of 2 bases from V and 8 bases from J, the junction contained 9 bases not matched to a gene. The CDR3 loop is CASSETDRGGGGYTF. The CDR3 DNA sequence: TGTGCCAGCAGTGAAACGGACAGGGGAGGTGGGGGCTACACCTTC. The variable domain in full, completed from reference TRBV2 and TRBJ1-2, reads EPEVTQTPSHQVTQMGQEVILRCVPISNHLYFYWYRQILGQKVEFLVSFYNNEISEKSEIFDDQFSVERPDGSNFTLKIRSTKLEDSAMYFCASSETDRGGGGYTFGSGTRLTVV.

This clone was seen only a few times. In the same sample, other DNA sequences code for this CDR3. The J gene is TRBJ1-1, the V gene TRBV6-5, with D possibly matching TRBD1 (6 bases). Germline CDR1 and CDR2: MNHEY and SVGAGI. Trimming shortened V by 5 bases and J by 3 bases, and 7 bases separated the two germline ends. The CDR3 covers 12 residues. The CDR3: CASSPGDTEAFF. In DNA form, the CDR3 reads TGTGCCAGCAGTCCAGGGGACACTGAAGCTTTCTTT.

This chain uses TRBV5-1 with TRBJ2-3, with 9 bases fitting TRBD2. CDR3 length: 15 residues. The trim removed 3 bases at V and 1 base at J, leaving 3 bases unmatched. Germline V gene lookup returns CDR1 SGHRS and CDR2 YFSETQ. The CDR3 DNA follows: TGCGCCAGCAGCTCCTTAGCGGGAGGCACAGATACGCAGTATTTT. Amino acids: CASSSLAGGTDTQYF. The full variable domain, rest sourced from reference TRBV5-1 and TRBJ2-3, is KAGVTQTPRYLIKTRGQQVTLSCSPISGHRSVSWYQQTPGQGLQFLFEYFSETQRNKGNFPGRFSGRQFSNSRSEMNVSTLELGDSALYLCASSSLAGGTDTQYFGPGTRLTVL.

The chain recombines TRBV6-6 with TRBJ2-7; 7 bases are a match to TRBD1. The V and J ends lost 6 bases and 5 bases, in that order; junction bases with no gene match: 4. The germline V gene encodes CDR1 MNHNY and CDR2 SVGAGI (reference sequence). The CDR3 has 12 residues. As DNA, the CDR3 is TGTGCCAGCAGGCGACAGGGTGACGAGCAGTACTTC. As protein: CASRRQGDEQYF.